The clone carrying this T cell receptor beta chain was seen repeatedly, ten times or more. The sample is drawn from a study of early T cells in non-severe SARS-CoV-2 infection. Looking at the study overall: Alpha and beta chains were unpaired, from unsorted whole-blood bulk RNA.

There are 15 residues in the CDR3. V gave up 4 bases and J gave up 6 bases, with 17 bases separating them. Germline values: CDR1 SGHKS, CDR2 YYEKEE (reference sequence). The TCR library protocol was used to attach unique molecular identifiers. These identifiers were attached to individual cDNA molecules. TCRdb recomputed calls from the 5' RACE reads with MiXCR, one row per CDR3 protein. The profile shows more than 35,000 distinct CDR3 sequences, roughly 4.4% of them singletons. The genes are TRBV5-5 and TRBJ2-1; possibly TRBD1 or TRBD2 for D (7 bases each). The sequencing input was whole blood. The clonotype comes from an adult who was a healthcare worker with PCR-confirmed SARS-CoV-2 infection or an uninfected control (not recorded which). In DNA, the CDR3 is TGTGCCAGCAGCCGCCTAGGGGGCGGGGGCAATGAGCAGTTCTTC. It translates to CASSRLGGGGNEQFF.